The 14 T cell receptor beta chains given below trace back to one sample, sequenced in a study of T cell responses to AZD1222 COVID-19 vaccine. Sequencing was performed with immunoSEQ multiplex PCR; in TCRdb, only in-frame clones are kept and a portion is missing. The repertoire holds about 110,000 clones, with 87% as singletons. Sequences were derived from peripheral blood, sampled 28 days after the second AZD1222 dose. The receptors shown here come from an adult who received the AZD1222 COVID-19 vaccine.

The chain carries TRBV18 and TRBJ2-5; no firm D call. With 1 base removed from V and 2 bases from J, the gap between germline ends came to 5 bases. Germline V lookup: CDR1 KGHSH, CDR2 LQKENI. CDR3 length: 13 residues. CDR3 in DNA: TGTGCCAGCTCACCACGGTTACAAGAGACCCAGTACTTC. It is translated as CASSPRLQETQYF.

V usage is TRBV3-1 (or the pseudogene TRBV3-2) and J usage is TRBJ2-7, with 10 bases matching TRBD1. The CDR3 sequence is 14 residues long. V lost 4 bases, J lost 3 bases, and 3 bases stayed unmatched. Germline CDR1 is LGHDT and CDR2 is YNNKEL (reference sequence). CDR3 DNA: TGTGCCAGCAGCCTGGGACAGGGGAACTACGAGCAGTACTTC. This gives the protein CASSLGQGNYEQYF.

This clone was counted a few times. V and J are TRBV7-2 and TRBJ2-1; 8 bases match TRBD2. Germline values: CDR1 SGHTA, CDR2 FQGNSA. This CDR3 is 15 amino acids long. The V gene end was trimmed by 1 base and the J gene end by 7 bases; junction bases not matched to a gene: 6. CDR3 sequence: CASSLEVAGRNEQFF. CDR3 bases: TGTGCCAGCAGCTTAGAAGTAGCGGGAAGGAATGAGCAGTTCTTC. Full variable domain (rest looked up from reference TRBV7-2 and TRBJ2-1): GAGVSQSPSNKVTEKGKDVELRCDPISGHTALYWYRQSLGQGLEFLIYFQGNSAPDKSGLPSDRFSAERTGGSVSTLTIQRTQQEDSAVYLCASSLEVAGRNEQFFGPGTRLTVL.

V is TRBV29-1 and J is TRBJ1-1; 12 bases line up with TRBD1. Germline values: CDR1 SQVTM, CDR2 ANQGSEA. CDR3 size: 18 residues. With 5 bases clipped from V and 3 bases from J, the junction kept 16 bases outside the gene matches. The CDR3 DNA reads TGCAGCGTTAGGGACAGGGGGCAGTTTGGTATATGGGACACTGAAGCTTTCTTT. Translating gives CSVRDRGQFGIWDTEAFF. Looking up the rest from reference TRBV29-1 and TRBJ1-1 gives the full variable domain: SAVISQKPSRDICQRGTSLTIQCQVDSQVTMMFWYRQQPGQSLTLIATANQGSEATYESGFVIDKFPISRPNLTFSTLTVSNMSPEDSSIYLCSVRDRGQFGIWDTEAFFGQGTRLTVV.

Comments on this clone: Its ends do not fully match the called genes, so a read error is possible. The chain couples TRBV19 to TRBJ2-5, with D maybe TRBD2 (6 bases). The CDR3 runs to 13 residues. CDR1 is LNHDA, CDR2 SQIVND, per germline (reference sequence). For the CDR3, the DNA is TGTGCCAGTAGAATAGCGGCCCAAGAGACCCAGTACTTC. Its protein is CASRIAAQETQYF.

V usage is TRBV5-1 and J usage is TRBJ2-7; 7 bases match TRBD2. In germline, CDR1 is SGHRS, CDR2 YFSETQ. The V segment lost 3 bases and the J segment 2 bases; nucleotides outside the gene matches: 5. The CDR3 length is 14 residues. The CDR3 DNA is TGCGCCAGCAGCTCCCTAGCGGACCCCTACGAGCAGTACTTC. It yields the protein CASSSLADPYEQYF. Full variable domain (outside the CDR3, taken from reference TRBV5-1 and TRBJ2-7): KAGVTQTPRYLIKTRGQQVTLSCSPISGHRSVSWYQQTPGQGLQFLFEYFSETQRNKGNFPGRFSGRQFSNSRSEMNVSTLELGDSALYLCASSSLADPYEQYFGPGTRLTVT.

J is TRBJ2-3 and V is TRBV12-3 or TRBV12-4, with unresolved D. V lost 5 bases and J 8 bases, leaving 14 bases between the germline ends. CDR3 length: 13 residues. CDR3 protein: CASSLTARSTQYF. CDR3 sequence (DNA): TGTGCCAGCAGTCTAACAGCGCGAAGTACGCAGTATTTT.

The genes are TRBV11-2 and TRBJ2-1; D gene uncertain. Germline assignment: CDR1 SGHAT and CDR2 FQNNGV. The CDR3 covers 12 residues. V was cut by 6 bases and J by 4 bases, with 7 bases left in between. The CDR3 spells CASSPQYNEQFF. CDR3 bases: TGTGCCAGCAGTCCACAATACAATGAGCAGTTCTTC. Together with reference TRBV11-2 and TRBJ2-1, the CDR3 gives the full variable domain: EAGVAQSPRYKIIEKRQSVAFWCNPISGHATLYWYQQILGQGPKLLIQFQNNGVVDDSQLPKDRFSAERLKGVDSTLKIQPAKLEDSAVYLCASSPQYNEQFFGPGTRLTVL.

This chain joins TRBV11-2 and TRBJ1-1; D may be TRBD1 (5 bases). This CDR3 comprises 16 residues. V dropped 6 bases and J dropped 3 bases, with 20 bases sitting between them. CDR1 is SGHAT, CDR2 FQNNGV, per germline. This CDR3 is CASRATSGGWDTEAFF. CDR3 in DNA: TGTGCCAGCAGGGCGACATCGGGGGGTTGGGACACTGAAGCTTTCTTT.

The chain has TRBV4-1 and TRBJ2-1; TRBD2 aligns across 9 bases. Losses at the gene ends were 0 bases for V and 8 bases for J; bases not matched to a gene: 11. The germline CDR1 and CDR2 sequences are MGHRA and YSYEKL. The CDR3 totals 17 residues. The CDR3 nucleotides are TGCGCCAGCAGCCAAGACGATCGTAGCGGGAGAGGCTATGAGCAGTTCTTC. Translated: CASSQDDRSGRGYEQFF.

This clone qualifies as medium-sized. The chain joins TRBV12-3 or TRBV12-4 to TRBJ2-1, with unresolved D. This CDR3 is 13 amino acids long. Between the trimmed V and J ends, which lost 8 bases and 4 bases, there was a span of 12 bases. In DNA, the CDR3 is TGTGCCAGCGTTGTAAACATATACAATGAGCAGTTCTTC. It yields the protein CASVVNIYNEQFF.

The chain recombines TRBV6-6 with TRBJ1-5; the match to TRBD1 covers 7 bases. The CDR3 consists of 15 residues. The V and J ends lost 2 bases and 3 bases, in that order; junction bases with no gene match: 4. In germline, CDR1 is MNHNY, CDR2 SVGAGI (reference sequence). CDR3 amino acids: CASSYRDSTNQPQHF. CDR3 sequence (DNA): TGTGCCAGCAGTTACAGGGACAGCACCAATCAGCCCCAGCATTTT.

As concerns this clone: At one end, the junction sequence differs from germline, possibly due to a read error. V gene TRBV2 combines with J gene TRBJ2-7, with D possibly TRBD1 on 6 matching bases. The CDR3 contains 14 residues. Germline CDR1 is SNHLY and CDR2 is FYNNEI. The CDR3 bases are TGTGCCAGCAGTGAATCAGTGCGGGTCGGGACAAACAATTTC. It specifies CASSESVRVGTNNF.

The chain is built from TRBV19 and TRBJ1-4; 8 bases are shared with TRBD1. The CDR3 has 16 residues. Per germline, CDR1 LNHDA and CDR2 SQIVND (reference sequence). V trimming: 5 bases; J trimming: 4 bases; junction bases outside the gene matches: 9. The CDR3 loop reads CASSPRTGNVNEKLFF. CDR3 bases: TGTGCCAGTAGTCCCCGGACAGGGAATGTTAATGAAAAACTGTTTTTT.